Sequencing of this TCR beta chain was carried out in a study of shared clonotypes between healthy human individuals. The CDR3 covers 12 residues. Germline values: CDR1 ENHRY, CDR2 SYGVKD. The V end lost 6 bases, the J end lost 1 base, and 3 bases lay between the germline ends. Libraries were prepared by immunoSEQ multiplex PCR; TCRdb keeps only in-frame clonotypes and omits some of them. The sample includes approximately 1,500,000 clones, about 96% of them seen just once. The receptor was derived from a man aged 25-45 years in good health. Sequenced material: naive CD4+ T cells sorted from blood. The sample's subset: CD45RA+ positively selected. The chain combines TRBV10-3 with TRBJ2-2; D is unclear. CDR3: CAISVNTGELFF. The CDR3 DNA follows: TGTGCCATCAGCGTGAACACCGGGGAGCTGTTTTTT.